The clone carrying this TCR beta chain appeared many times. These data belong to a study of T cells in Graves' hyperthyroidism and ophthalmopathy. Amplified TCR beta CDR3 regions came from RNA transcripts. During a first-round RT-PCR of the TCR CDR3, the HTBI primer set was used. TCRdb ran MiXCR on the multiplex PCR reads and lists one entry per CDR3 protein. The sample has more than 550,000 distinct CDR3 sequences, 18% seen once. Looked up from germline, CDR1 is SNHLY and CDR2 is FYNNEI. This CDR3 has 14 amino acids. Between the trimmed V and J ends, which lost 3 bases and 2 bases, there was a span of 10 bases.

Sequencing input: blood. The chain carries TRBV2 and TRBJ1-2; a weak D match, TRBD1 (6 bases). The TCR sequence derives from a woman aged 45-65 years with Graves' hyperthyroidism that later progressed to Graves' ophthalmopathy. CDR3 sequence (DNA): TGTGCCAGCAGTGACAGGGGAGGCAACTATGGCTACACCTTC. This translates into CASSDRGGNYGYTF.